This T cell receptor (beta chain) is drawn from a study of cytomegalovirus exposure and HLA in healthy donors. The study's findings and limits: Common viral pathogens seemed to be connected with several of the most significant clusters, according to a later analysis.

Researchers ran the PCR with 60 Vbeta and 13 Jbeta primers. Sequenced by immunoSEQ multiplex PCR; TCRdb stores in-frame clones only, minus some. The sample lists 150,000 to 200,000 clones, 79% occurring once. The CDR3 spans 14 residues. V dropped 3 bases and J dropped 6 bases, with 15 bases sitting between them. CDR1 MDHEN and CDR2 SYDVKM come from the germline V gene. As for this clone: Its antigen remains unknown.

The clonotype originates from a woman between 50 and 59 years old in good health and CMV-seronegative. The specimen sequenced was PBMCs. The chain combines TRBV28 with TRBJ2-7; D might be TRBD2 (5 bases). The CDR3 nucleotides read TGTGCCAGCAGTTTTAATTCGGCGGGCACCGAGCAGTACTTC. Translated, it gives CASSFNSAGTEQYF.